Listed here are 21 T cell receptor beta chains from one sample, sequenced in a study of OX40 agonist ivuxolimab in advanced cancers. Method: immunoSEQ multiplex PCR; TCRdb's copy keeps in-frame clones and lacks some. The sample records tens of thousands of clones, approximately 90% being singletons. The sample consisted of CD4+ or CD8+ T cells sorted from blood, taken in a trial of the OX40 agonist ivuxolimab. The receptors were gathered from an adult with an advanced solid tumor such as melanoma, head and neck, liver or kidney cancer.

The rearrangement joins TRBV6-6 to TRBJ1-3; D perhaps matches TRBD1 (5 bases). Trimming removed 5 bases from V and 0 bases from J, with 8 bases in between. Germline lookup yields CDR1 MNHNY and CDR2 SVGAGI (reference sequence). The CDR3 loop spans 14 amino acids. CDR3 region: CASSLDNSGNTIYF. CDR3 nucleotides: TGTGCCAGCAGTCTGGACAACTCTGGAAACACCATATATTTT.

The gene calls are TRBV5-8 and TRBJ1-1; no definite D call. There are 13 residues in the CDR3. CDR1 and CDR2 from the germline V gene are SGHTS and YDEGEE. The V end lost 7 bases, the J end lost 4 bases, and 14 bases lay between the germline ends. The chain's CDR3 is CASSAYWSTEAFF. In DNA form, the CDR3 reads TGTGCCAGCTCTGCGTACTGGAGCACTGAAGCTTTCTTT.

This chain links TRBV7-2 with TRBJ2-1; 7 positions match TRBD2. The CDR3 runs to 15 residues. V lost 2 bases to trimming and J lost 2 bases; unmatched junction nucleotides: 3. Germline V gives CDR1 SGHTA, CDR2 FQGNSA. The CDR3 loop is CASSLSAGAYNEQFF. The CDR3, as DNA: TGTGCCAGCAGCTTATCCGCGGGAGCCTACAATGAGCAGTTCTTC.

This clone was detected once. The V gene is TRBV18, the J gene TRBJ1-4; D unclear. Germline CDR1 is KGHSH and CDR2 is LQKENI. Trimming shortened V by 1 base and J by 8 bases, and 14 bases separated the two germline ends. The CDR3 covers 15 residues. The CDR3 sequence: CASSPRTQLGEKLFF. In DNA form, the CDR3 reads TGTGCCAGCTCACCACGGACCCAACTCGGAGAAAAACTGTTTTTT.

This rearrangement joins TRBV4-2 to TRBJ2-1; 10 positions agree with TRBD2. V lost 3 bases and J lost 8; bases outside the gene matches: 4. The CDR3 loop spans 14 amino acids. Germline values: CDR1 LGHNA, CDR2 YNFKEQ. In DNA, the CDR3 is TGTGCCAGCAGCCACGGGACTAGCGTGGATGAGCAGTTCTTC. Protein sequence: CASSHGTSVDEQFF.

This clone was counted only a few times. This chain joins TRBV30 and TRBJ1-2; 9 bases fit TRBD1. V dropped 3 bases and J dropped 7; count of bases not matched to a gene: 6. CDR3 length equals 13 residues. The germline V gene has CDR1 GTSNPN and CDR2 SVGIG (reference sequence). CDR3 protein: CAWSLRTGVGYTF. CDR3 coding DNA: TGTGCCTGGAGCCTCCGGACAGGGGTTGGCTACACCTTC.

This clone was detected only once. The chain couples TRBV15 to TRBJ2-7; possibly TRBD1 for D (5 bases). Trimming took off 3 bases at V and 4 bases at J, with 16 bases between the two ends. This CDR3 region has 15 residues. Germline V CDR1 and CDR2: LNHNV, YYDKDF (reference sequence). This CDR3 reads CATSSGRKGSYEQYF. As DNA, the CDR3 is TGTGCCACCAGCAGTGGGCGGAAGGGGTCGTACGAGCAGTACTTC.

The rearrangement uses TRBV21-1 and TRBJ2-3; the table assigns TRBD1, which was not confirmed against the DNA. TRBV21-1 is deemed a pseudogene. This CDR3 is 15 amino acids long. For the CDR3, the DNA is TGTGCCAGCAATCAAGGGGTGAATGGGCAGGATACGCAGTATTTT. Its protein product is CASNQGVNGQDTQYF.

The V and J genes are TRBV18 and TRBJ1-1; 9 bases match TRBD1. Per germline, CDR1 KGHSH and CDR2 LQKENI. J lost 10 bases, V lost 1 base, and 1 base had no gene match. The CDR3 has 12 amino acids. The CDR3 nucleotides read TGTGCCAGCTCACCACAGACAGGGGGAGCTTTCTTT. This translates into CASSPQTGGAFF.

The rearrangement joins TRBV28 to TRBJ1-3; D unresolved. The CDR3 is 12 amino acids. The V gene lost 5 bases and the J gene lost 6 bases, with 8 bases spanning the gap. CDR1 and CDR2 from the germline V gene are MDHEN and SYDVKM. The CDR3 loop is CASSSQTNTIYF. CDR3 in DNA: TGTGCCAGCAGTAGTCAGACAAACACCATATATTTT.

J is TRBJ2-5 and V is TRBV5-6, with 13 bases fitting TRBD2. Germline V gene sequence: CDR1 SGHDT, CDR2 YYEEEE. This CDR3 spans 16 amino acids. The trim removed 2 bases at V and 5 bases at J, leaving 6 bases unmatched. In nucleotides, the CDR3 is TGTGCCAGCAGCTTCACTAGCGGGGGGGCCGGGGAGACCCAGTACTTC. It encodes CASSFTSGGAGETQYF.

The chain combines TRBV7-6 with TRBJ1-1, with unresolved D. The CDR3 is 14 amino acids. Trimming removed 5 bases from V and 1 base from J, with 11 bases in between. CDR1 is SGHVS and CDR2 is FNYEAQ in the germline V gene. CDR3 DNA: TGTGCCAGCAGCCGGTCAGTTAGGAACACTGAAGCTTTCTTT. Translating it yields CASSRSVRNTEAFF.

This chain joins TRBV6-5 and TRBJ2-6; the D is unclear. The CDR3 is made up of 15 amino acids. Germline V gives CDR1 MNHEY, CDR2 SVGAGI. V was pared by 7 bases and J by 0 bases, with 10 bases between. The CDR3 nucleotides read TGTGCCAGCACCTTAGACCTCTCTGGGGCCAACGTCCTGACTTTC. Its translation is CASTLDLSGANVLTF.

This rearrangement joins TRBV19 to TRBJ2-1; unclear D gene. The germline V gene has CDR1 LNHDA and CDR2 SQIVND (reference sequence). With 3 bases removed from V and 8 bases from J, the gap between germline ends came to 11 bases. The CDR3 is made up of 13 amino acids. CDR3 DNA: TGTGCCAGTAGTATTGGACCCCCGGATGAGCAGTTCTTC. Translating gives CASSIGPPDEQFF.

Here the CDR3 DNA reads TGTGCCACCAGCAGCCAACGGGAGAATGTCCACGAGCAGTACTTC. This codes for CATSSQRENVHEQYF. The V gene is TRBV15, the J gene TRBJ2-7; possibly TRBD2 for D (6 bases). There are 15 residues in the CDR3. Trimming left V 3 bases short and J 5 bases short, with 17 bases between. Germline V gene data show CDR1 as LNHNV and CDR2 as YYDKDF (reference sequence).

This chain connects TRBV29-1 to TRBJ2-1, with D perhaps matching TRBD2 (6 bases). The CDR3 spans 16 residues. CDR1 and CDR2 from the germline V gene are SQVTM and ANQGSEA. Trimming cost V 7 bases and J 7 bases, with 26 bases left between them. CDR3 sequence (DNA): TGCAGCGCTCGCACCCTTTGGCGGGGCAAAGGGAATGAGCAGTTCTTC. It translates to CSARTLWRGKGNEQFF.

V usage is TRBV19 and J usage is TRBJ1-2; D is possibly TRBD1 (6 bases). Germline-derived CDR1 and CDR2 are LNHDA and SQIVND (reference sequence). The V and J ends lost 6 bases and 1 base respectively, with 12 bases between them. CDR3 length: 14 amino acids. The CDR3 loop is CASRAWTVNYGYTF. CDR3 DNA: TGTGCCAGTAGGGCATGGACAGTTAACTATGGCTACACCTTC.

The chain carries TRBV5-6 and TRBJ1-1; weak D call: TRBD1 (5 bases). The ends were cut back, 3 bases at V and 4 bases at J, with 10 bases in the middle. The CDR3 sequence is 13 residues long. Germline CDR1 reads SGHDT; CDR2 reads YYEEEE. CDR3 loop: CASSWDQVTEAFF. For the CDR3, the DNA is TGTGCCAGCAGCTGGGACCAAGTCACTGAAGCTTTCTTT.

The V and J genes are TRBV29-1 and TRBJ1-5, with D unresolved. Germline CDR1 reads SQVTM; CDR2 reads ANQGSEA. This CDR3 spans 13 amino acids. Between the trimmed V and J ends, which lost 2 bases and 4 bases, there was a span of 9 bases. CDR3 in amino acids: CSVELGGNQPQHF. Written as DNA, the CDR3 is TGCAGCGTTGAATTAGGTGGGAATCAGCCCCAGCATTTT.

V usage is TRBV4-2 and J usage is TRBJ1-1; TRBD1 is a possible D gene (6 bases). The CDR3 covers 16 residues. V was cut by 0 bases and J by 4 bases, with 15 bases left in between. The V gene's germline CDR1 is LGHNA and CDR2 YNFKEQ. CDR3 protein: CASSQDGGRRSTEAFF. CDR3 DNA: TGTGCCAGCAGCCAAGATGGGGGCCGAAGGAGCACTGAAGCTTTCTTT.

The chain employs TRBV4-1 and TRBJ2-6, with D perhaps given as TRBD1 or TRBD2 (6 bases each). The length of the CDR3 is 15 residues. Germline V gene sequence: CDR1 MGHRA, CDR2 YSYEKL. Trimming shortened V by 4 bases and J by 2 bases, and 9 bases separated the two germline ends. CDR3 DNA: TGCGCCAGCAGCCCAGGGGAGGCTGGGGCCAACGTCCTGACTTTC. This gives the protein CASSPGEAGANVLTF.